The 28 T cell receptor beta chains presented below share a single source sample, sequenced in a study of CD8+ T cells in alopecia areata. Reverse transcription of extracted RNA yielded cDNA, which provided the sequencing template. Profiled with immunoSEQ multiplex PCR; TCRdb holds only in-frame clones, not every one. The data contain over 150,000 clones, about 61% of them singletons. Sequences were obtained from CD8+ T cells sorted from blood. The receptors come from a human donor in good health.

DNA of the CDR3: TGTGCCAGCAGTGGTAGGGGGGAATACCAAGAGACCCAGTACTTC. Encoded protein: CASSGRGEYQETQYF. The chain couples TRBV2 to TRBJ2-5; possibly TRBD1 or TRBD2 for D (6 bases each). Germline CDR1 SNHLY, CDR2 FYNNEI. Between the trimmed V and J ends, which lost 4 bases and 0 bases, there was a span of 12 bases. This CDR3 is built from 15 residues. Full variable domain (rest looked up from reference TRBV2 and TRBJ2-5): EPEVTQTPSHQVTQMGQEVILRCVPISNHLYFYWYRQILGQKVEFLVSFYNNEISEKSEIFDDQFSVERPDGSNFTLKIRSTKLEDSAMYFCASSGRGEYQETQYFGPGTRLLVL.

The rearrangement joins TRBV18 to TRBJ1-5, with D perhaps matching TRBD1 (6 bases). This CDR3 comprises 16 residues. The V and J ends lost 0 bases and 7 bases respectively, with 16 bases between them. The V gene's germline CDR1 is KGHSH and CDR2 LQKENI. The CDR3 region has the DNA TGTGCCAGCTCACCACCGGGCGACAGGATCCGGCAGCCCCAGCATTTT. It yields the protein CASSPPGDRIRQPQHF.

The chain recombines TRBV4-1 with TRBJ1-2, with D unresolved. V lost 0 bases, J lost 5 bases, and 7 bases lay in between. The CDR3 has 13 amino acids. Germline CDR1 and CDR2: MGHRA and YSYEKL. The CDR3 sequence: CASSQDHVYGYTF. The CDR3, as DNA: TGCGCCAGCAGCCAAGATCACGTGTATGGCTACACCTTC.

V is TRBV29-1 and J is TRBJ1-1; D perhaps matches TRBD1 (6 bases). The CDR3 is made up of 13 amino acids. Germline lookup yields CDR1 SQVTM and CDR2 ANQGSEA. V was shortened by 6 bases and J by 6 bases, with 17 bases between the two germline ends. This chain's CDR3 is CSVPKGGDAEAFF. DNA of the CDR3: TGCAGCGTCCCGAAAGGGGGGGACGCTGAAGCTTTCTTT. Supplemented by reference TRBV29-1 and TRBJ1-1, the full variable domain reads SAVISQKPSRDICQRGTSLTIQCQVDSQVTMMFWYRQQPGQSLTLIATANQGSEATYESGFVIDKFPISRPNLTFSTLTVSNMSPEDSSIYLCSVPKGGDAEAFFGQGTRLTVV.

This chain joins TRBV9 and TRBJ1-5; D is ambiguous. Germline V CDR1 and CDR2: SGDLS, YYNGEE. Trimming removed 3 bases at V and 3 bases at J, with 13 bases between. The CDR3 length is 15 residues. This chain's CDR3 is CASSEGRDNNQPQHF. The CDR3 nucleotides are TGTGCCAGCAGCGAAGGGAGGGATAACAATCAGCCCCAGCATTTT.

This chain links TRBV27 with TRBJ2-7, with D possibly matching TRBD2 (7 bases). The V end lost 0 bases, the J end lost 0 bases, and 12 bases lay between the germline ends. CDR3 size: 16 residues. The V gene's germline CDR1 is MNHEY and CDR2 SMNVEV (reference sequence). For the CDR3, the DNA is TGTGCCAGCAGTTTATCGTGGGGGGGGGCCTCCTACGAGCAGTACTTC. Translating it yields CASSLSWGGASYEQYF.

The rearrangement uses TRBV5-6 and TRBJ1-5; D may be TRBD1 (5 bases). The germline gives CDR1 SGHDT, CDR2 YYEEEE. Trimming removed 6 bases at V and 1 base at J, with 8 bases between. The CDR3 runs 13 residues. The chain's CDR3 is CASTTGSNQPQHF. As DNA, the CDR3 is TGTGCCAGCACCACAGGCAGCAATCAGCCCCAGCATTTT.

The chain uses TRBV6-5 and TRBJ2-5; weak D call: TRBD2 (5 bases). V gave up 5 bases and J gave up 2 bases, with 9 bases separating them. The CDR3 is 13 residues long. CDR1 and CDR2 from the germline V gene are MNHEY and SVGAGI. The CDR3 loop reads CASSRPGQETQYF. The CDR3 DNA reads TGTGCCAGCAGTAGACCGGGGCAAGAGACCCAGTACTTC.

This clone was counted only a few times. The V and J genes are TRBV5-6 and TRBJ2-5; perhaps TRBD2 as D (6 bases). Trimming cost V 1 base and J 5 bases, with 18 bases left between them. The CDR3 totals 16 residues. Germline CDR1 is SGHDT and CDR2 is YYEEEE. CDR3 nucleotides: TGTGCCAGCAGCTTGCTCGGGACTCTAGAGAGGGAGACCCAGTACTTC. Translated: CASSLLGTLERETQYF.

Worth noting for this clone: Additional DNA sequences in this sample encode the identical CDR3. This chain joins TRBV19 and TRBJ2-1, with D unclear. Trimming shortened V by 3 bases and J by 4 bases, and 7 bases separated the two germline ends. This CDR3 has 13 amino acids. Germline CDR1 is LNHDA and CDR2 is SQIVND (reference sequence). The CDR3 sequence: CASSIRAYNEQFF. The CDR3 DNA is TGTGCCAGTAGTATTCGGGCGTACAATGAGCAGTTCTTC.

V and J are TRBV14 and TRBJ2-5; 7 bases line up with TRBD2. The J segment lost 5 bases and the V segment lost 8 bases, leaving 5 bases of the junction unmatched. Germline V gene sequence: CDR1 SGHDN, CDR2 FVKESK. The CDR3 has 12 residues. The CDR3 spells CASAGGGETQYF. CDR3 DNA sequence: TGTGCCAGCGCGGGCGGGGGTGAGACCCAGTACTTC.

This clone has a handful of counts. V usage is TRBV5-6 and J usage is TRBJ2-1; 7 bases are shared with TRBD1. The CDR3 runs 15 residues. The germline CDR1 and CDR2 sequences are SGHDT and YYEEEE. J gave up 8 bases and V 6 bases, and 14 bases lay outside the gene matches. The CDR3 DNA is TGTGCCAGCACCCCTGGCCTAAGGGGGCGCGATGAGCAGTTCTTC. It encodes CASTPGLRGRDEQFF.

The chain links TRBV5-4 to TRBJ2-3; D call uncertain. Per germline, CDR1 SGHNT and CDR2 YYREEE (reference sequence). Trimming left V 4 bases short and J 5 bases short, with 11 bases between. The CDR3 loop spans 13 amino acids. CDR3 bases: TGTGCCAGCAGCCCCCATACGGTAGATACGCAGTATTTT. Its translation is CASSPHTVDTQYF. The whole variable domain, filled in from reference TRBV5-4 and TRBJ2-3, reads ETGVTQSPTHLIKTRGQQVTLRCSSQSGHNTVSWYQQALGQGPQFIFQYYREEENGRGNFPPRFSGLQFPNYSSELNVNALELDDSALYLCASSPHTVDTQYFGPGTRLTVL.

The V and J genes are TRBV5-1 and TRBJ2-3, with D hard to call. Germline CDR1 reads SGHRS; CDR2 reads YFSETQ. CDR3 length: 16 residues. V lost 4 bases and J 0 bases, leaving 15 bases between the germline ends. The CDR3 DNA is TGCGCCAGCAGCAGAATCTTCGTCCCTAGCACAGATACGCAGTATTTT. Its protein is CASSRIFVPSTDTQYF.

This clone was seen repeatedly, ten times or more. This chain joins TRBV6-4 and TRBJ2-3; D possibly corresponds to TRBD1 (5 bases). CDR1 MRHNA and CDR2 SNTAGT come from the germline V gene. Trimming removed 4 bases at V and 6 bases at J, with 17 bases between. CDR3 length: 15 residues. The CDR3 loop reads CASSGGAATHDTQYF. CDR3 nucleotides: TGTGCCAGCAGTGGTGGGGCGGCGACACACGATACGCAGTATTTT.

The rearrangement joins TRBV6-6 to TRBJ1-1; 9 positions agree with TRBD1. Per germline, CDR1 MNHNY and CDR2 SVGAGI (reference sequence). V trimming: 7 bases; J trimming: 5 bases; junction bases outside the gene matches: 5. CDR3 size: 13 residues. The CDR3 loop reads CASNRDRGTEAFF. DNA for the CDR3: TGTGCCAGCAATCGAGACAGGGGGACTGAAGCTTTCTTT.

This clone was observed a few times. The rearrangement joins TRBV19 to TRBJ1-1; D is unresolved. V lost 3 bases and J lost 4, with 15 bases in between. Germline values: CDR1 LNHDA, CDR2 SQIVND (reference sequence). The length of the CDR3 is 15 residues. This CDR3 is CASSMRRIRVTEAFF. DNA of the CDR3: TGTGCCAGTAGTATGCGGAGGATACGGGTCACTGAAGCTTTCTTT.

The table lists this clone with a few counts. This chain joins TRBV5-4 and TRBJ2-7; 8 nucleotides line up with TRBD2. V lost 4 bases, J lost 6 bases, and 15 bases stayed unmatched. CDR1 is SGHNT, CDR2 YYREEE, per germline (reference sequence). The CDR3 spans 16 residues. The DNA for the CDR3 is TGTGCCAGCAGCCCCGGTAGCGGGACTGGGGGTTCCGAGCAGTACTTC. This gives the protein CASSPGSGTGGSEQYF.

This clone was observed a few times. The chain couples TRBV29-1 to TRBJ2-2, with D unclear. The germline V gene has CDR1 SQVTM and CDR2 ANQGSEA. Trimming took off 4 bases at V and 6 bases at J, with 9 bases between the two ends. The CDR3 runs to 12 residues. The CDR3 reads CSVVLSSGELFF. Written as DNA, the CDR3 is TGCAGCGTTGTTCTGTCCTCCGGGGAGCTGTTTTTT.

This sequence joins TRBV11-2 and TRBJ1-5, with TRBD1 matching 7 bases. There are 15 residues in the CDR3. J was trimmed by 2 bases and V by 5 bases; bases with no gene match: 6. CDR1 is SGHAT and CDR2 is FQNNGV in the germline V gene. CDR3 sequence: CASSRQGEGNQPQHF. CDR3 sequence (DNA): TGTGCCAGCAGCCGGCAGGGGGAGGGCAATCAGCCCCAGCATTTT.

This clone was seen only once. The chain's CDR3 is CSVSLGRGNTEAFF. The CDR3 DNA is TGCAGCGTTTCCTTAGGGAGGGGGAACACTGAAGCTTTCTTT. The rearrangement joins TRBV29-1 to TRBJ1-1, with D perhaps matching TRBD1 (5 bases). V was clipped by 5 bases and J by 1 base, with 14 bases between them. From germline, CDR1 is SQVTM and CDR2 ANQGSEA. The CDR3 covers 14 residues.

In nucleotides, the CDR3 is TGCGCCAGCAGCCTCCTGGACAGCTCCTACGAGCAGTACTTC. Translation gives CASSLLDSSYEQYF. This chain connects TRBV5-1 to TRBJ2-7; possible D gene TRBD1, 6 bases. Germline lookup yields CDR1 SGHRS and CDR2 YFSETQ. V was shortened by 4 bases and J by 0 bases, with 11 bases between the two germline ends. The CDR3 spans 14 residues.

This chain uses TRBV10-3 with TRBJ2-7; the D is unclear. Germline values: CDR1 ENHRY, CDR2 SYGVKD. The CDR3 spans 14 residues. Trimming shortened V by 4 bases and J by 2 bases, and 12 bases separated the two germline ends. The CDR3 loop reads CAISAILSPYEQYF. The CDR3 DNA follows: TGTGCCATCAGTGCCATCCTCTCCCCCTACGAGCAGTACTTC.

The rearrangement links TRBV6-5 to TRBJ2-5, with no clear D. The germline V gene has CDR1 MNHEY and CDR2 SVGAGI. Trimming pared 2 bases from V and 5 bases from J, leaving 12 bases between. This CDR3 comprises 14 residues. This CDR3 is CASSYPGHEETQYF. The DNA for the CDR3 is TGTGCCAGCAGTTACCCCGGGCATGAGGAGACCCAGTACTTC.

This clone was seen only a few times. The chain combines TRBV9 with TRBJ1-5; 8 bases fit TRBD1. CDR1 is SGDLS, CDR2 YYNGEE, per germline. Trimming took 4 bases from V and 4 from J; bases not matched to a gene: 4. The CDR3 consists of 14 residues. The CDR3 DNA follows: TGTGCCAGCAGCCTCGGGACAGGTAATCAGCCCCAGCATTTT. Protein sequence: CASSLGTGNQPQHF.

This clone occurred a few times. The chain uses TRBV7-6 and TRBJ2-5, with a possible D match to TRBD2 (7 bases). V lost 1 base and J lost 5, with 14 bases in between. This CDR3 has 15 amino acids. The germline V gene encodes CDR1 SGHVS and CDR2 FNYEAQ. CDR3 loop: CASSLEGGLLETQYF. The DNA of the CDR3 is TGTGCCAGCAGCTTAGAAGGGGGACTACTTGAGACCCAGTACTTC.

This clone has just a few counts. The genes are TRBV5-1 and TRBJ1-2; a possible D gene is TRBD1 (5 bases). V dropped 7 bases and J dropped 0 bases, with 7 bases sitting between them. In germline, CDR1 is SGHRS, CDR2 YFSETQ. This CDR3 has 12 amino acids. In DNA, the CDR3 is TGCGCCAGCGGGGGACCTAACTATGGCTACACCTTC. Protein sequence: CASGGPNYGYTF.

CDR3 in DNA: TGTGCCAGCAGGGGGGACAGGGGGACCTACAATGAGCAGTTCTTC. Its protein product is CASRGDRGTYNEQFF. This chain joins TRBV2 and TRBJ2-1; 11 nucleotides agree with TRBD1. With V trimmed by 6 bases and J by 2 bases, 3 bases remained unmatched. The CDR3 has 15 residues. Germline CDR1 is SNHLY and CDR2 is FYNNEI.